This TCR beta chain was identified during a study of T cell repertoires in cytomegalovirus infection. As for the study in general: As its CMV epitopes, the study selected recently identified HLA-C-restricted and well-studied HLA-B-restricted targets. An indication of both CMV infection and matching HLA type came from public TCR beta signatures.

The J segment lost 1 base and the V segment lost 4 bases, leaving 4 bases of the junction unmatched. Germline V CDR1 and CDR2: SGHTA, FQGNSA. This CDR3 contains 17 residues. Many counts were recorded for this clonotype. As yet, its antigen is unknown. TCRdb re-analysed the reads in MiXCR, keeping a single row per CDR3 protein. Found here are 750,000 to 950,000 distinct CDR3 sequences, 25% to 35% of them singletons; the top ten hold around 12%. This rearrangement joins TRBV7-2 to TRBJ2-5; 15 bases map to TRBD2. The sequencing used cultured CD8+ T cells from PBMCs, collected from culture after CMV antigen stimulation. The sequence came from a human donor in good health (CMV status not recorded). Some clones in this sample may be carry-over from other donors' samples. This chain's CDR3 is CASSYWTSGGVQETQYF. The CDR3, as DNA: TGTGCCAGCAGCTATTGGACTAGCGGGGGGGTCCAAGAGACCCAGTACTTC. The variable domain in full, completed from reference TRBV7-2 and TRBJ2-5, reads GAGVSQSPSNKVTEKGKDVELRCDPISGHTALYWYRQSLGQGLEFLIYFQGNSAPDKSGLPSDRFSAERTGGSVSTLTIQRTQQEDSAVYLCASSYWTSGGVQETQYFGPGTRLLVL.